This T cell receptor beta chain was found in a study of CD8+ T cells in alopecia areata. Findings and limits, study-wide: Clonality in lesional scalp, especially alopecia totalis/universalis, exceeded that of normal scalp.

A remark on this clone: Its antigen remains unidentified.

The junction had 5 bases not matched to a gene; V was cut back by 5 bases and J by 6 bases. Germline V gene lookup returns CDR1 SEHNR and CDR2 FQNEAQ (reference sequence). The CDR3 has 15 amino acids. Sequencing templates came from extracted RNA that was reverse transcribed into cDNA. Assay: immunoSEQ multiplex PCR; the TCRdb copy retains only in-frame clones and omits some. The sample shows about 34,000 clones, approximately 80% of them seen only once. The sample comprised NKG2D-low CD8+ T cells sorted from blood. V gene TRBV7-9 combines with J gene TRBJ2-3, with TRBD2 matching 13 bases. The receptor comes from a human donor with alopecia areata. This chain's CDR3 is CASSRLAGGLDTQYF. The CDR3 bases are TGTGCCAGCAGCCGACTAGCGGGGGGCCTGGATACGCAGTATTTT.